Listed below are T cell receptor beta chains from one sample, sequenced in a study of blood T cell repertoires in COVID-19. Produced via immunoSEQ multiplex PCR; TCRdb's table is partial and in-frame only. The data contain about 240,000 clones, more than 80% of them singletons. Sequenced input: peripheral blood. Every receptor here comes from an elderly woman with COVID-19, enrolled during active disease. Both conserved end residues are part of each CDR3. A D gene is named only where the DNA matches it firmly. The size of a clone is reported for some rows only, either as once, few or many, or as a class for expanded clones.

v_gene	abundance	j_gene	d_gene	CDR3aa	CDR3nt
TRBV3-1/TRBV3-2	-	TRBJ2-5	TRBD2	CASSHNSGGPKYF	TGCGCCAGCAGCCACAATAGCGGGGGGCCTAAGTACTTC
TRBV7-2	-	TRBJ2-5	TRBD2	CASSPSLLAGTQYF	TGTGCCAGCAGCCCTAGCCTCCTAGCGGGGACCCAGTACTTC
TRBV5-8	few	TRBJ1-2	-	CASSLIQGGRYGYTF	TGTGCCAGCAGCTTAATACAGGGCGGTCGCTATGGCTACACCTTC
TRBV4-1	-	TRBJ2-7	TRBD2	CASSPGLAGVYEQYF	TGCGCCAGCAGCCCGGGACTAGCGGGAGTTTACGAGCAGTACTTC
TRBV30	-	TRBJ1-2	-	CAWSVTPQNGYTF	TGTGCCTGGAGTGTAACCCCACAGAATGGCTACACCTTC
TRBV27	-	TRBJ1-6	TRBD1	CASSWGQRNSPLHF	TGTGCCAGCAGTTGGGGACAGAGGAATTCACCCCTCCACTTT
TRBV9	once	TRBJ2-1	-	CASSRLDTSNNEQFF	TGTGCCAGCAGCCGGTTGGACACGTCGAACAATGAGCAGTTCTTC
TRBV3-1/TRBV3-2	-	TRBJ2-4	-	CATAAQTGRGDIQYF	TGTGCCACCGCCGCCCAGACAGGTCGGGGGGACATTCAGTACTTC
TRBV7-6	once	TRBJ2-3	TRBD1	CASSLGGQGTDTQYF	TGTGCCAGCAGCTTAGGGGGACAGGGTACAGATACGCAGTATTTT
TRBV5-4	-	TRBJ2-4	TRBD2	CASSPDRQRGVAKNIQYF	TGTGCCAGCAGCCCCGATAGGCAGCGGGGGGTAGCCAAAAACATTCAGTACTTC
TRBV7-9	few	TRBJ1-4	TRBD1	CASSPGDRVNEKLFF	TGTGCCAGCAGCCCAGGGGACAGGGTAAATGAAAAACTGTTTTTT
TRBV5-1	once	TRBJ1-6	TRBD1	CASSRTGQGNNSPLHF	TGCGCCAGCAGCCGAACCGGACAGGGTAATAATTCACCCCTCCACTTT
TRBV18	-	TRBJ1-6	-	CASSLLPSLEQDSPLHF	TGTGCCAGCTCACTACTGCCCAGTCTAGAGCAAGATTCACCCCTCCACTTT
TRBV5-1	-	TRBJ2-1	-	CASTQGTLGNEQFF	TGCGCCAGCACCCAGGGGACCCTAGGCAATGAGCAGTTCTTC
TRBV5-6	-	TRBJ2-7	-	CASSSLGGLSYEQYF	TGTGCCAGCAGCTCGTTAGGGGGTTTATCCTACGAGCAGTACTTC
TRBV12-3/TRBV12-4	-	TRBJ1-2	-	CASRETASYGYTF	TGTGCCAGCAGGGAGACAGCTAGCTATGGCTACACCTTC
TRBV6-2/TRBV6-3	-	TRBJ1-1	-	CASSYSRQGLLTEAFF	TGTGCCAGCAGTTACTCGAGGCAGGGGTTGCTCACTGAAGCTTTCTTT
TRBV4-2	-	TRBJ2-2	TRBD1	CASSQVGTGGTGELFF	TGTGCCAGCAGCCAAGTCGGGACAGGGGGGACCGGGGAGCTGTTTTTT
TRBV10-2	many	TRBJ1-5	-	CASSVGSGQPQHF	TGCGCCAGCAGTGTAGGGTCGGGACAGCCCCAGCATTTT
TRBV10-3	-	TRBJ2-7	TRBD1	CAIRDRDSASEQYF	TGTGCCATCAGAGATCGGGACAGCGCTAGCGAGCAGTACTTC
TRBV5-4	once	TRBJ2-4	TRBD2	CASSQGGDKNIQYF	TGTGCCAGCAGCCAGGGAGGGGACAAAAACATTCAGTACTTC
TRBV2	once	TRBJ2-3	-	CASRPGQITDTQYF	TGTGCCAGCAGACCCGGACAGATCACAGATACGCAGTATTTT
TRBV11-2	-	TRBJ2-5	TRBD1	CASSLYSDRGQGKTQYF	TGTGCCAGCAGCCTATACTCGGACAGGGGCCAAGGGAAGACCCAGTACTTC
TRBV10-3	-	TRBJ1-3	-	CAISGRGTGNTIYF	TGTGCCATCAGCGGGAGGGGGACTGGAAACACCATATATTTT
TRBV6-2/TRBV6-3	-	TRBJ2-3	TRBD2	CASSYRASGRSDTQYF	TGTGCCAGCAGTTACCGGGCTAGCGGGAGGTCAGATACGCAGTATTTT
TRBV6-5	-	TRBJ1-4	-	CASGSEKLFF	TGTGCCAGCGGTTCGGAAAAACTGTTTTTT
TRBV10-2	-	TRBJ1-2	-	CASSERRDYYGYTF	TGCGCCAGCAGTGAGAGAAGAGATTACTATGGCTACACCTTC
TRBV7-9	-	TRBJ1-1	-	CASSFGVGGRAEAFF	TGTGCCAGCAGCTTCGGGGTAGGGGGAAGGGCTGAAGCTTTCTTT
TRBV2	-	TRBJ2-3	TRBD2	CASRLAGRTDTQYF	TGTGCCAGCAGACTAGCGGGGCGCACAGATACGCAGTATTTT
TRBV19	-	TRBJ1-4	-	CASKRGSNEKLFF	TGTGCCAGTAAAAGGGGCTCAAATGAAAAACTGTTTTTT
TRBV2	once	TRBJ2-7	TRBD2	CASVLSGGPYEQYF	TGTGCCAGCGTCCTTAGCGGGGGGCCTTACGAGCAGTACTTC
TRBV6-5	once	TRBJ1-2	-	CASSPTIGGNYGYTF	TGTGCCAGCAGTCCGACAATAGGGGGTAACTATGGCTACACCTTC
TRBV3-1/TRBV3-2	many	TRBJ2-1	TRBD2	CASSQDPTGGISSYNEQFF	TGTGCCAGCAGCCAAGATCCAACGGGGGGGATTAGCTCCTACAATGAGCAGTTCTTC
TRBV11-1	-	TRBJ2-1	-	CASSLAQLEAYNEQFF	TGTGCCAGCAGCTTAGCCCAACTAGAAGCCTACAATGAGCAGTTCTTC
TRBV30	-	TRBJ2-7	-	CAWSTGSAYEQYF	TGTGCCTGGAGTACAGGGAGCGCCTACGAGCAGTACTTC
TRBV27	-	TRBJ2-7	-	CASSYDRRYEQYF	TGTGCCAGCAGTTATGACAGAAGATACGAGCAGTACTTC
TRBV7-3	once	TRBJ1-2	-	CASSLQGPLEGYTF	TGTGCCAGCAGCTTACAGGGTCCCCTTGAGGGCTACACCTTC
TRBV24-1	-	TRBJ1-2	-	CATSDLEKQAPGPYYGYTF	TGTGCCACCAGTGATTTAGAGAAACAGGCGCCTGGGCCTTACTATGGCTACACCTTC
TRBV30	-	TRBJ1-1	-	CAWSRQANTEAFF	TGTGCCTGGTCTCGACAGGCTAACACTGAAGCTTTCTTT
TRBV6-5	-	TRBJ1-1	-	CASSYWGEDEAFF	TGTGCCAGCAGTTACTGGGGGGAGGATGAAGCTTTCTTT
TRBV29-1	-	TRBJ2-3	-	CSVDFGRTDTQYF	TGCAGCGTTGACTTCGGGAGAACAGATACGCAGTATTTT
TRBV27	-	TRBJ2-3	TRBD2	CASSLMAGEGTQYF	TGTGCCAGCAGTTTAATGGCGGGAGAGGGTACGCAGTATTTT
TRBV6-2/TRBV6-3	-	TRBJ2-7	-	CASSYPGKYEQYF	TGTGCCAGCAGTTACCCAGGCAAGTACGAGCAGTACTTC
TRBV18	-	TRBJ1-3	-	CASSPQGLTPGNTIYF	TGTGCCAGCTCCCCCCAGGGCCTGACTCCCGGAAACACCATATATTTT
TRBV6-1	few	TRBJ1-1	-	CASSGWSGLRLNTEAFF	TGTGCCAGCAGTGGGTGGAGCGGCTTGCGGTTGAACACTGAAGCTTTCTTT
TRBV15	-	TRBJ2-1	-	CATSRDTRVADDRNEQFF	TGTGCCACCAGCAGAGATACGAGGGTGGCCGATGACCGCAATGAGCAGTTCTTC
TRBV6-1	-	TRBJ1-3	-	CASSATPTAISGNTIYF	TGTGCCAGCAGTGCGACTCCGACGGCGATCTCTGGAAACACCATATATTTT
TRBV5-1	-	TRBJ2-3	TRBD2	CASSLGGLAGLTDTQYF	TGCGCCAGCAGCTTGGGGGGACTAGCGGGCCTCACAGATACGCAGTATTTT
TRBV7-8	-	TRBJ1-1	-	CASSFGRGTEAFF	TGTGCCAGCAGCTTTGGAAGGGGTACTGAAGCTTTCTTT
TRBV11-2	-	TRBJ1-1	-	CASSLEGQNTEAFF	TGTGCCAGCAGCTTAGAGGGGCAGAACACTGAAGCTTTCTTT
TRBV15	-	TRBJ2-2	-	CATSSQQLNNGELFF	TGTGCCACCAGCAGTCAACAGCTTAATAACGGGGAGCTGTTTTTT
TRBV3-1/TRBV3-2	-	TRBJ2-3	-	CASSQGGLSTDTQYF	TGTGCCAGCAGCCAAGGGGGGCTGAGCACAGATACGCAGTATTTT
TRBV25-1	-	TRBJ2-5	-	CASTGLETQYF	TGTGCCAGTACAGGGCTAGAGACCCAGTACTTC
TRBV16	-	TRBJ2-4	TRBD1	CASSPPGTGVINIQYF	TGTGCCAGCAGCCCCCCCGGGACAGGGGTAATAAACATTCAGTACTTC
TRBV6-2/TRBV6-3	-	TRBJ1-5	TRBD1	CASSFPGGRNQPQHF	TGTGCCAGCAGTTTCCCAGGGGGGCGGAATCAGCCCCAGCATTTT